This TCR beta chain was profiled in a study of cytomegalovirus exposure and HLA in healthy donors (dated by TCRdb to about 2017). Study-wide context: An earlier analysis of about 530 of the donors reported 276 Gb of sequence data and 95 million to 140 million unique TCR beta sequences obtained from about 180 million T cells. The aim of the study was to test whether cataloging public T cell receptors could identify signatures of past pathogen exposure. The number of donors typed differed by locus, with about 620-630 for A, B, C, DRB1 and DQB1, roughly 520 for DQA1, 606 for DPA1, and around 460 for DPB1. Every discovery cohort repertoire had been produced on one sequencing platform. HLA typing included class I and class II loci at four-digit resolution. Rather than drawing on any new phenotypic data, the later analysis identified candidate immune exposures from TCR beta sequences and the way those sequences occurred across donors. To predict cytomegalovirus infection status, the study brought together high-throughput TCR immunosequencing, statistical association of individual TCRs with disease status, and machine learning. Among about 370 genotyped donors of the cohort, an average of about 240,000 unique TCR beta nucleotide sequences was sequenced per donor, of which 15% to 20% were non-productive. An earlier analysis of approximately 630 of the donors applied high-throughput TCR beta sequencing to assess whether each TCR beta V gene segment acted as functional or pseudogenic. About 330 gigabases of sequencing data and around 90 million unique TCR sequences made up an early release that covered approximately 650 HLA-typed donors. Of the 300 to 500 genotyped donors, 81% were placed in the genetic ancestry cluster associated with self-reported Caucasian donors. Besides the first cohort of roughly 700 subjects, a separate validation cohort made up of 120 or so different subjects was used. Because of strong linkage in the cohort, 4 to 6 DR-DQ haplotypes were treated as single units for association and clustering. A later genetic analysis used genome-wide SNP genotypes for about 55% of the 666 donors, treating that subset as a discovery cohort. Donor age, sex, ethnicity and CMV serostatus were collected together with the repertoire data. The study profiled the T cell repertoires of approximately 700 subjects by immunosequencing and related them to cytomegalovirus serostatus. To study patterns of TCR occurrence, a later analysis re-analyzed previously published TCR beta repertoires from around 660 donors and added high-resolution HLA genotyping. Paper-wide results and their limitations: According to a later genetic analysis, donors in an Asian-associated ancestry cluster had fewer N-insertions in productive TCRs than the roughly 700-donor mean. In a later analysis, HLA-associated TCR beta chains were found to be more clonally expanded and to have lower generation probabilities than equally common non-associated chains. For the cohort, immune exposure information was limited to CMV serostatus. In an earlier analysis of fewer than 700 of the donors, most TCR beta V segments appeared in productive rearrangements about 87% or about 30% of the time, broadly matching IMGT annotations. In vitro tests confirmed that a few of the cytomegalovirus-associated TCR beta chains recognize cytomegalovirus antigens. Sequencing depth was assumed to be roughly uniform across donors in the presence/absence analyses, though that assumption may not hold. According to a later analysis, parvovirus B19, influenza, CMV and Epstein-Barr virus appeared linked to several top co-occurrence clusters. A further reported finding was that TCR beta sequences accurately predicted the HLA-A and HLA-B alleles for most subjects in the first cohort. In a later genetic analysis, a missense DCLRE1C variant was associated with V-gene and J-gene trimming of TCR beta chains, and the association was replicated in an independent cohort. The authors suggested that the approach could potentially be generalized to other disease states and immunological phenotypes. The 87-base-pair reads could not distinguish some IMGT-functional V segments, including TRBV6-2 and TRBV6-3, so those segments were excluded. Because some donors lacked HLA typing at each locus, the association tests relied only on the typed subset. When HLA alleles, especially DR and DQ, strongly co-occurred, TCR associations were difficult to assign to individual alleles. Correlated functional status among segregating V segments might reflect linkage disequilibrium, but an unknown experimental factor could not be ruled out. Specific HLA alleles were associated with 15,000 to 20,000 TCR beta sequences at a false discovery rate of 0.05 in a later analysis. In a later analysis, TCR association rates were found to vary across HLA loci, with the most associated TCRs seen for DRB1 alleles and the fewest for HLA-C alleles. According to a later analysis, most CMV-associated TCR beta chains appeared to be HLA-restricted, and the HLA associations seemed to be driven largely by CMV exposure. In this cohort, only TCR beta chains were sequenced, and detectable features were limited by the absence of alpha or paired-chain data. The sequencing pipeline was judged likely to have produced a cluster of highly shared sequence variants as a technical artifact. Across donors, most TCR sequences were observed very rarely, whereas some public TCRs were present in many individuals. Because counts were too low, around 17 rarely observed V segments, including chromosome 9 orphons, were left out of the earlier analysis of 500 to 650 of the donors. Cytomegalovirus status was reported to be diagnosed by the classifier with high specificity and sensitivity in both the original and validation cohorts. The study gave a list of about 150 TCR beta chains associated with cytomegalovirus.

On this clone: What this receptor recognizes is not known. Base qualities were left out, and no much larger clone turns up one base away.

The method was the immunoSEQ multiplex PCR assay. A mixture of 60 forward primers for TCR Vbeta segments and 13 reverse primers for TCR Jbeta segments was used in the multiplex PCR. Amplification of the CDR3 region of rearranged TCR beta genes was performed with a multiplex PCR assay on genomic DNA. The amplified TCR beta libraries were sequenced on the Illumina HiSeq System as 87-base-pair reads. The authors processed their data as follows. A later analysis tallied roughly 80 million unique TCR beta chains across the 666 repertoires, and around 9.9 million of those chains were shared by two or more donors. A nearest-neighbor algorithm error-corrected the raw reads and collapsed the reads into unique sequences, merging closely related sequences to remove PCR and sequencing errors. Alignment of CDR3 sequences to IMGT reference sequences was used to assign V, D and J gene segments. For a sequence to be retained, a match of at least six nucleotides to both a V gene segment and a J gene segment was required. A rearrangement was called productive if the CDR3 had no stop codons and remained in frame with V and J, and every other rearrangement was called non-productive. CDR3 was defined according to IMGT convention as the region running from the second conserved V-encoded cysteine to the conserved J-encoded phenylalanine. In an earlier analysis of more than 550 of the donors, sequences lacking an unambiguous match to a single V gene segment were excluded. An earlier analysis of over 450 of the donors classified V segments as functional when productive rearrangements were above 56.7% and as segregating when the standard deviation between donors was above 5%. A statistical classification framework was developed to diagnose cytomegalovirus status using the catalog of TCR beta chain sequences. A later analysis assigned V and J genes by comparing TCR nucleotide sequences with IMGT/GENE-DB human TR gene sequences. A later analysis assigned CDR3 sequences and most-parsimonious VDJ recombination scenarios with the TCRdist pipeline. In a later analysis, every TCR beta chain was defined by the combination of its CDR3 amino acid sequence and its V-gene family, and reads without a unique V-gene family were dropped. In a later analysis, 550 to 650 highly shared, low-generation-probability nucleotide sequences were removed to address suspected cross-contamination and a sequencing artifact. In a later analysis, a clonal expansion index was calculated for each public chain from normalized within-repertoire ranks of inferred template counts. Generation probabilities in a later analysis came from a VDJ recombination model fitted to out-of-frame rearrangements, and those results were checked against IGoR. In a later analysis, hypergeometric tests were used to score TCR-TCR, TCR-HLA and TCR-CMV co-occurrence, with a repertoire-size bias correction applied to TCR pairs. To estimate false discovery rates, a later analysis permuted the HLA or CMV assignments 20 times. In a later analysis, co-occurring TCRs were grouped with DBSCAN, and TCRdist sequence similarity was added when clustering was performed within HLA-allele-positive subsets. Repertoires with fewer than 30,000 or more than 120,000 public chains, plus five repertoires with anomalous nucleotide sharing, were excluded from co-occurrence clustering. Imported from immuneACCESS, the table was reduced by TCRdb to in-frame sequences with V and J called. These copies leave out some clones; in studies compared against another copy, an unresolved V gene accounts for under half, and the cause of the remainder is not known. V and J calls plus clone size are reproduced from that table; the DNA served to infer D and trimming. Counted in this sample were 120,000 to 150,000 clones; over 65% of them appeared once. The ten most abundant clones make up less than 15% of the sample.

In total, 666 healthy bone marrow donors made up the cohort. Cohort members were all nominally healthy when sampled, although unrecorded immune exposures were likely present. The donor was CMV seropositive and belonged to the group of about 290 seropositive cohort members. A peripheral blood sample was provided by each donor, and peripheral blood mononuclear cells were used for TCR beta sequencing. Genomic DNA was extracted from the blood cell samples with the Qiagen DNeasy Blood Extraction Kit. The CDR3 goes from the cysteine to the phenylalanine over 16 residues. The retained sequence is limited to the CDR3, 48 bases, with the frame set at the first base. V loses 0 bases at its end and J loses 8 bases; junction bases beyond the gene matches: 8. According to the germline V gene (reference sequence), CDR1 reads SEHNR and CDR2 reads FQNEAQ.

The rearranged chain carries TRBV7-9 and TRBJ2-3; TRBD2 matches 10 bases in the middle. The receptor's source is a man aged 40-49 years in good health and CMV-seropositive. The sample consisted of PBMCs. The CDR3 loop reads CASSLAASGRLGTQYF. The sequence in DNA is TGTGCCAGCAGCTTAGCGGCTAGCGGGAGATTAGGTACGCAGTATTTT.